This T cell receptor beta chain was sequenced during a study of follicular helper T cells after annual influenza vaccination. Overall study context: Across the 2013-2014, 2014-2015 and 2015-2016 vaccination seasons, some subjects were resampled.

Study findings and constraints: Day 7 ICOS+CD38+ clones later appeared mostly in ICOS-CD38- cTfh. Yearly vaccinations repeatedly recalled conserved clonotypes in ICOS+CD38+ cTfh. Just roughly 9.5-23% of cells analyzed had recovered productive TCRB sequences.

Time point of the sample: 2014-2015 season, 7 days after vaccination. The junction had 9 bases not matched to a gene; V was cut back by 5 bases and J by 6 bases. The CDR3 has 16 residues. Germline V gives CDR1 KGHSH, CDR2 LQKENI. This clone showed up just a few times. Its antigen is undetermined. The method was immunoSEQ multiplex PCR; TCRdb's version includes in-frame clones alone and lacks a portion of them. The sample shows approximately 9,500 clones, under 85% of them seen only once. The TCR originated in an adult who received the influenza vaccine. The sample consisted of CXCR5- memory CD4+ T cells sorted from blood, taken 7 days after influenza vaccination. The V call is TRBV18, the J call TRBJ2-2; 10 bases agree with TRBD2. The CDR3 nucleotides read TGTGCCAGCTCAGCAAATAGCGGGAGGCAAGCCGGGGAGCTGTTTTTT. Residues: CASSANSGRQAGELFF.